These T cell receptor beta chains were read from a single sample in a study of cytomegalovirus exposure and HLA in healthy donors. Assay: immunoSEQ multiplex PCR; the TCRdb copy retains only in-frame clones and omits some. The sample shows around 120,000 clones, roughly 80% of them seen only once. Material: PBMCs. These receptors were obtained from a man under 40 in good health and CMV-seronegative. The CDR3 runs from the conserved cysteine through the conserved F or W. The order of the fields is V gene, D gene, clone size, J gene, CDR3 DNA, CDR3 protein. The D gene is left open where the match is weak. Only some rows state a clone size, as once, few, many or a class for expanded clones.

>TRBV18|TRBD2|NA|TRBJ2-2
TGTGCCAGCTCACGACACGGACTAGCGGGGACCGACACCGGGGAGCTGTTTTTT
CASSRHGLAGTDTGELFF
>TRBV7-9|TRBD1|NA|TRBJ2-7
TGTGCCAGCAGCTTAGAAGGGGGCCCCCAGGAGCAGTACTTC
CASSLEGGPQEQYF
>TRBV10-3|NA|few|TRBJ1-3
TGTGCCATCAGTGTCATAGGGGGTACCATATATTTT
CAISVIGGTIYF
>TRBV4-1|TRBD1|NA|TRBJ1-5
TGCGCCAGCAGCCAAGATCTAATGGACAGGGCCGATAGCAATCAGCCCCAGCATTTT
CASSQDLMDRADSNQPQHF
>TRBV7-6|NA|NA|TRBJ2-7
TGTGCCAGCAGCTTAGCACACGGGGACTCCTACGAGCAGTACTTC
CASSLAHGDSYEQYF
>TRBV10-3|TRBD1|NA|TRBJ2-5
TGTGCCATCAGTGAGTCTACGGACAGGGGAGAGACCCAGTACTTC
CAISESTDRGETQYF
>TRBV11-2|NA|few|TRBJ1-5
TGTGCCAGCAGCTGGGGGGGATTTAGCAATCAGCCCCAGCATTTT
CASSWGGFSNQPQHF
>TRBV5-1|TRBD2|NA|TRBJ2-1
TGCGCCAGCAGCCTTCTAGCGGGAGGCTCCTACAATGAGCAGTTCTTC
CASSLLAGGSYNEQFF
>TRBV18|TRBD2|NA|TRBJ2-7
TGTGCCAGCTCACCACAGTTGAGCGGGAGTTCCTCCTACGAGCAGTACTTC
CASSPQLSGSSSYEQYF
>TRBV11-3|NA|NA|TRBJ2-7
TGTGCCAGCAGCAATACGGGAGCTGGGTCCTACGAGCAGTACTTC
CASSNTGAGSYEQYF
>TRBV10-2|NA|NA|TRBJ1-5
TGCGCCAGCAGCGGAGACAGAAATCAGCCCCAGCATTTT
CASSGDRNQPQHF
>TRBV6-4|NA|few|TRBJ2-3
TGTGCCAGCAGTGATAGGGGAACAGATACGCAGTATTTT
CASSDRGTDTQYF
>TRBV27|TRBD1|NA|TRBJ1-2
TGTGCCAGCAGTCTCGACAGGGACGGGGGCTACACCTTC
CASSLDRDGGYTF
>TRBV7-2|NA|NA|TRBJ1-1
TGTGCCAGCAGCTTAGCGAGAGAGAACACTGAAGCTTTCTTT
CASSLARENTEAFF
>TRBV18|TRBD1|NA|TRBJ2-5
TGTGCCAGCTCACCATGGGACAGCGAAGAGACCCAGTACTTC
CASSPWDSEETQYF
>TRBV9|TRBD2|once|TRBJ2-3
TGTGCCAGCAGCGTAGTCGGGACTAGCGGGGGGTGGGGCACAGATACGCAGTATTTT
CASSVVGTSGGWGTDTQYF
>TRBV28|TRBD1|NA|TRBJ1-1
TGTGCCAGCCGAGGGACAGGGGAAACTGAAGCTTTCTTT
CASRGTGETEAFF
>TRBV11-2|NA|NA|TRBJ2-7
TGTGCCAGCAGCTTCCGAACAGGGCGTTCCTACGAGCAGTACTTC
CASSFRTGRSYEQYF
>TRBV19|NA|NA|TRBJ1-1
TGTGCCAGTAGTATGTTACAGGGCGGCACTGAAGCTTTCTTT
CASSMLQGGTEAFF
>TRBV11-3|NA|NA|TRBJ2-2
TGTGCCAGCAGCCCGGGTGGGGCAGCAAACACCGGGGAGCTGTTTTTT
CASSPGGAANTGELFF